The clone carrying this TCR beta chain came up once. These data are taken from a study of blood T cell repertoires in COVID-19. The wider study: From the United States, Italy and Spain came samples of acute and convalescent COVID-19. The analysed material was cDNA or gDNA that came from T cells, B-cell-depleted T cells, or PBMCs.

The germline gives CDR1 SEHNR, CDR2 FQNEAQ (reference sequence). The length of the CDR3 is 16 residues. The trim removed 2 bases at V and 4 bases at J, leaving 10 bases unmatched. The authors' processing: Estimates of nucleated cell counts were drawn from the amplification of reference gene primers. Measured with immunoSEQ multiplex PCR; TCRdb has only the in-frame clones, and not every one. The V and J calls and the clone size are those of that table, but D and trimming were determined from the DNA. In the table there are approximately 270,000 clones, around nine tenths of which are singletons. This TCR derives from an elderly man with acute or convalescent COVID-19. The chain recombines TRBV7-9 with TRBJ1-2; 7 bases fit TRBD1. Sequences were obtained from peripheral blood. CDR3 nucleotides: TGTGCCAGCAGCTTAAGCTTAGATTGGGACAGCTATGGCTACACCTTC. Translating gives CASSLSLDWDSYGYTF.